A selection of T cell receptor beta chains follows, all from one sample in a study of blood T cell repertoires in COVID-19. The protocol was immunoSEQ multiplex PCR, while the TCRdb copy is restricted to in-frame clones and leaves out a portion. This sample carries roughly 170,000 clones, approximately 74% of them seen once, and the ten largest clones take around 3%. The source material was peripheral blood. Receptors originate from a woman of 80 years or more with acute or convalescent COVID-19. CDR3s include the opening cysteine and the closing phenylalanine or tryptophan. The order of the fields is clone size, D gene, V gene, J gene, CDR3 DNA, CDR3 protein. The D gene is left open where the match is weak. Size values are once, few and many counts, or a class for expanded clones, and some rows have none.

abundance: .
d_gene: TRBD1
v_gene: TRBV4-2
j_gene: TRBJ1-1
CDR3nt: TGTGCCAGCAGCCAGACGGACAGGGGCACTGAAGCTTTCTTT
CDR3aa: CASSQTDRGTEAFF

abundance: once
d_gene: TRBD1
v_gene: TRBV11-3
j_gene: TRBJ2-7
CDR3nt: TGTGCCAGCAGCCCAAGGGCAGGGGGCTCCTACGAGCAGTACTTC
CDR3aa: CASSPRAGGSYEQYF

abundance: .
d_gene: TRBD1
v_gene: TRBV9
j_gene: TRBJ2-3
CDR3nt: TGTGCCAGCAGCGTAGGAGGGACAGGGTTAGGTACGCAGTATTTT
CDR3aa: CASSVGGTGLGTQYF

abundance: .
d_gene: .
v_gene: TRBV7-2
j_gene: TRBJ2-1
CDR3nt: TGTGCCAGCAGCTTGGGTGGGGCGAATGCACCCGGTGAGCAGTTCTTC
CDR3aa: CASSLGGANAPGEQFF

abundance: few
d_gene: .
v_gene: TRBV2
j_gene: TRBJ2-5
CDR3nt: TGTGCCAGCATCAGGGGCGAGACCCAGTACTTC
CDR3aa: CASIRGETQYF

abundance: .
d_gene: .
v_gene: TRBV6-6
j_gene: TRBJ2-7
CDR3nt: TGTGCCAGCAGTCAGGGGGGGGAGGGACAGCAGTACTTC
CDR3aa: CASSQGGEGQQYF

abundance: .
d_gene: .
v_gene: TRBV3-1/TRBV3-2
j_gene: TRBJ1-5
CDR3nt: TGTGCCAGCAGCCAGTACTCACAGGGTCAGCCCCAGCATTTT
CDR3aa: CASSQYSQGQPQHF

abundance: .
d_gene: TRBD1
v_gene: TRBV2
j_gene: TRBJ2-3
CDR3nt: TGTGCCAGCGGAGGGACAGGGTTCCAAGATACGCAGTATTTT
CDR3aa: CASGGTGFQDTQYF

abundance: .
d_gene: TRBD1
v_gene: TRBV28
j_gene: TRBJ2-4
CDR3nt: TGTGCCAGCAGTCCCCCGATTATACAGGGGGTTGCCAAAAACATTCAGTACTTC
CDR3aa: CASSPPIIQGVAKNIQYF

abundance: .
d_gene: .
v_gene: TRBV9
j_gene: TRBJ2-5
CDR3nt: TGTGCCAGCAGCGTAGCCCCGGTGGTACAAGAGACCCAGTACTTC
CDR3aa: CASSVAPVVQETQYF

abundance: few
d_gene: TRBD2
v_gene: TRBV4-3
j_gene: TRBJ2-3
CDR3nt: TGCGCCAGCAGCCAAATGGTAGCGGGAGGTTCATCAAATACGCAGTATTTT
CDR3aa: CASSQMVAGGSSNTQYF

abundance: .
d_gene: TRBD2
v_gene: TRBV7-9
j_gene: TRBJ2-2
CDR3nt: TGTGCCAGCAGCCAAGAGCCGGGACTAGCGGGCACCGGGGAGCTGTTTTTT
CDR3aa: CASSQEPGLAGTGELFF

abundance: .
d_gene: TRBD2
v_gene: TRBV9
j_gene: TRBJ2-1
CDR3nt: TGTGCCAGCAGCGTAATAGCTGGGAGTATTTCAGGGTACGGGACTAGCGGGGTCAATGAGCAGTTCTTC
CDR3aa: CASSVIAGSISGYGTSGVNEQFF

abundance: few
d_gene: TRBD1
v_gene: TRBV2
j_gene: TRBJ1-6
CDR3nt: TGTGCCAGCAGTTCTGACAGGGGGGTAGGTAATTCACCCCTCCACTTT
CDR3aa: CASSSDRGVGNSPLHF

abundance: many
d_gene: .
v_gene: TRBV27
j_gene: TRBJ2-3
CDR3nt: TGTGCCAGCAGGGGACTTCAACGCACAGATACGCAGTATTTT
CDR3aa: CASRGLQRTDTQYF

abundance: .
d_gene: .
v_gene: TRBV28
j_gene: TRBJ1-4
CDR3nt: TGTGCCAGCAGTTCCGCAGGGGATTATAATGAAAAACTGTTTTTT
CDR3aa: CASSSAGDYNEKLFF

abundance: .
d_gene: .
v_gene: TRBV18
j_gene: TRBJ1-4
CDR3nt: TGTGCCAGCTCACCGCACAGGGAACCTAATGAAAAACTGTTTTTT
CDR3aa: CASSPHREPNEKLFF

abundance: .
d_gene: TRBD2
v_gene: TRBV6-5
j_gene: TRBJ2-3
CDR3nt: TGTGCCAGCAGTCAGCCGGGACTAACCACAGATACGCAGTATTTT
CDR3aa: CASSQPGLTTDTQYF

abundance: .
d_gene: .
v_gene: TRBV19
j_gene: TRBJ2-2
CDR3nt: TGTGCCAGTAGTACTGGACAGACGAACACCGGGGAGCTGTTTTTT
CDR3aa: CASSTGQTNTGELFF

abundance: once
d_gene: TRBD2
v_gene: TRBV6-5
j_gene: TRBJ2-6
CDR3nt: TGTGCCAGCAGTTACGGGGGGGCTGGGGCCAACGTCCTGACTTTC
CDR3aa: CASSYGGAGANVLTF

abundance: .
d_gene: TRBD1
v_gene: TRBV7-9
j_gene: TRBJ1-5
CDR3nt: TGTGCCAGCAGCTGGGGGACAGTGGGTCAGCCCCAGCATTTT
CDR3aa: CASSWGTVGQPQHF

abundance: .
d_gene: TRBD1
v_gene: TRBV10-3
j_gene: TRBJ2-7
CDR3nt: TGTGCCATCAGCCCGGACAGGGGCCACGAGCAGTACTTC
CDR3aa: CAISPDRGHEQYF

abundance: .
d_gene: TRBD1
v_gene: TRBV6-5
j_gene: TRBJ2-5
CDR3nt: TGTGCCAGCAGAAAAGGGACAGGGGGGCAAGAGACCCAGTACTTC
CDR3aa: CASRKGTGGQETQYF

abundance: .
d_gene: TRBD1
v_gene: TRBV18
j_gene: TRBJ1-1
CDR3nt: TGTGCCAGCTCTGGGGGGACAGGTAACACTGAAGCTTTCTTT
CDR3aa: CASSGGTGNTEAFF

abundance: once
d_gene: TRBD1
v_gene: TRBV4-3
j_gene: TRBJ1-2
CDR3nt: TGCGCCAGCAGCCAAGAGACAGGGGACTATGGCTACACCTTC
CDR3aa: CASSQETGDYGYTF

abundance: once
d_gene: .
v_gene: TRBV6-5
j_gene: TRBJ2-1
CDR3nt: TGTGCCAGCTGGCAAAACGCGGTCTCCTACAATGAGCAGTTCTTC
CDR3aa: CASWQNAVSYNEQFF

abundance: .
d_gene: .
v_gene: TRBV4-1
j_gene: TRBJ1-3
CDR3nt: TGCGCCAGCAGCCAAGCCCCGGGGGAGGCCACCATATATTTT
CDR3aa: CASSQAPGEATIYF

abundance: .
d_gene: .
v_gene: TRBV6-1
j_gene: TRBJ1-5
CDR3nt: TGTGCCAGCAGTGAAGCTAACAGGGCGAGCAATCAGCCCCAGCATTTT
CDR3aa: CASSEANRASNQPQHF

abundance: .
d_gene: .
v_gene: TRBV2
j_gene: TRBJ2-7
CDR3nt: TGTGCCAGCAGTGAGCAAGGGAGCGCCTCCTACGAGCAGTACTTC
CDR3aa: CASSEQGSASYEQYF

abundance: .
d_gene: .
v_gene: TRBV24-1
j_gene: TRBJ2-7
CDR3nt: TGTGCCACCAGTGATTATGGGGCCGGGGGCTACGAGCAGTACTTC
CDR3aa: CATSDYGAGGYEQYF

abundance: .
d_gene: TRBD1
v_gene: TRBV24-1
j_gene: TRBJ2-5
CDR3nt: TGTGCCACCAGCGATTTAGGGACAGGGGTGCAAGAGACCCAGTACTTC
CDR3aa: CATSDLGTGVQETQYF

abundance: .
d_gene: TRBD1
v_gene: TRBV9
j_gene: TRBJ2-7
CDR3nt: TGTGCCAGCAGCCCTGGACAGGGGGCCTACGAGCAGTACTTC
CDR3aa: CASSPGQGAYEQYF

abundance: .
d_gene: .
v_gene: TRBV7-9
j_gene: TRBJ2-2
CDR3nt: TGTGCCAGCAGCTTAAAGGGAACTAGAGGGACCGGGGAGCTGTTTTTT
CDR3aa: CASSLKGTRGTGELFF